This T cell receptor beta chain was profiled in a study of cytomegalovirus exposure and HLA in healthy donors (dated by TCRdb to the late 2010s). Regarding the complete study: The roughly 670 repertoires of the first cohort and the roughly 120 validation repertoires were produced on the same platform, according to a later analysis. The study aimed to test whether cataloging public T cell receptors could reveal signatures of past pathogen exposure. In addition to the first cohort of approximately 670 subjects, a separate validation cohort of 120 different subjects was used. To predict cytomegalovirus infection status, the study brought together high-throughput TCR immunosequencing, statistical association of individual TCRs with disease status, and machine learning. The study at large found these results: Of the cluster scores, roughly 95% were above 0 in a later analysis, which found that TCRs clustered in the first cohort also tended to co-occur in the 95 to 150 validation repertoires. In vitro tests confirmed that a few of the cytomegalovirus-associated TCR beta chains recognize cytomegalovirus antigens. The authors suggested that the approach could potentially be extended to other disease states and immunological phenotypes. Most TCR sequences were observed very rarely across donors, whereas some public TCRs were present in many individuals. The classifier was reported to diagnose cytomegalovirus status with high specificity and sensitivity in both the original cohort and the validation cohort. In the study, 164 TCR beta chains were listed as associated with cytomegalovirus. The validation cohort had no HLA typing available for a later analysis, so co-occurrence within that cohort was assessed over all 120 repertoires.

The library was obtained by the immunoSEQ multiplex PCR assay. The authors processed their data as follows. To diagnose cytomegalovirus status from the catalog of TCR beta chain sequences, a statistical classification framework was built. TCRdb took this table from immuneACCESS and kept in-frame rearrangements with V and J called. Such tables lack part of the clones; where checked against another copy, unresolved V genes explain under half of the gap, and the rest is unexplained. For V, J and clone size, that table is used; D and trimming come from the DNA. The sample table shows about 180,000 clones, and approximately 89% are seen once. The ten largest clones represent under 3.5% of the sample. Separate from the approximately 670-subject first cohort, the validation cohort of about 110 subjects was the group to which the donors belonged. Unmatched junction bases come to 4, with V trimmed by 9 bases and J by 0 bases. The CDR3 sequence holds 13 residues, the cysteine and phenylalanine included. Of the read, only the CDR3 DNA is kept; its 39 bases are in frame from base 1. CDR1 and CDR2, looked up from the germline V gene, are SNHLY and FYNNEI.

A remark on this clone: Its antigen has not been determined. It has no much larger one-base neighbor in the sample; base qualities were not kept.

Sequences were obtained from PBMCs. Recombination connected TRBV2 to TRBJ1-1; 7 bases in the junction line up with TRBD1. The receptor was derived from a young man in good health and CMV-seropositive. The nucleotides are TGTGCCAGTTCCGGGACAGTGAACACTGAAGCTTTCTTT. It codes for CASSGTVNTEAFF.